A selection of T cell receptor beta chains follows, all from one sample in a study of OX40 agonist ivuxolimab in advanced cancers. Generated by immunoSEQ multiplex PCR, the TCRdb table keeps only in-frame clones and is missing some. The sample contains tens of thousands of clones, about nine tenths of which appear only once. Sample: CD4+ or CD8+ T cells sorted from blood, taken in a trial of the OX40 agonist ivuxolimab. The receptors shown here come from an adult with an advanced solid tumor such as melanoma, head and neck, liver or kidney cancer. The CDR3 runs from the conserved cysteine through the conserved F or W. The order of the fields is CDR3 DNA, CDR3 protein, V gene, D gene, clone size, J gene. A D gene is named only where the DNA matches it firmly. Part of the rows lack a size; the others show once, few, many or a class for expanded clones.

CDR3 DNA: TGTGCCAGTAGTATAGTCCAGGGGGCCACTGAAGCTTTCTTT
CDR3 protein: CASSIVQGATEAFF
V gene: TRBV19
D gene: TRBD1
clone size: NA
J gene: TRBJ1-1

CDR3 DNA: TGTGCCAGCAGTTTATTCAAACGAGGCTCTGGGGCCAACGTCCTGACTTTC
CDR3 protein: CASSLFKRGSGANVLTF
V gene: TRBV27
D gene: NA
clone size: NA
J gene: TRBJ2-6

CDR3 DNA: TGTGCCAGCAGTTACTGGGACGGGGATGAGCAGTTCTTC
CDR3 protein: CASSYWDGDEQFF
V gene: TRBV6-6
D gene: NA
clone size: NA
J gene: TRBJ2-1

CDR3 DNA: TGTGCCAGCAGCCCAACAGGGTACGAGCAGTACTTC
CDR3 protein: CASSPTGYEQYF
V gene: TRBV9
D gene: NA
clone size: NA
J gene: TRBJ2-7

CDR3 DNA: TGTGCCAGCAAGGGCCAGGGAGACTACTACGAGCAGTACTTC
CDR3 protein: CASKGQGDYYEQYF
V gene: TRBV27
D gene: NA
clone size: NA
J gene: TRBJ2-7

CDR3 DNA: TGTGCCAGCACCTCAACGGGATTCGGCCAGCATTTT
CDR3 protein: CASTSTGFGQHF
V gene: TRBV6-6
D gene: NA
clone size: NA
J gene: TRBJ1-5

CDR3 DNA: TGTGCCAGCAGCTTAGGTACGACTGAAAAACTGTTTTTT
CDR3 protein: CASSLGTTEKLFF
V gene: TRBV7-9
D gene: NA
clone size: NA
J gene: TRBJ1-4

CDR3 DNA: TGCGCCAGCGGGACCAATGAAAAACTGTTTTTT
CDR3 protein: CASGTNEKLFF
V gene: TRBV4-1
D gene: NA
clone size: NA
J gene: TRBJ1-4

CDR3 DNA: TGTGCCAGCAGCTTGGCCGCGGGACAGGGGAACACTGAAACTTTCTTT
CDR3 protein: CASSLAAGQGNTETFF
V gene: TRBV5-6
D gene: TRBD1
clone size: once
J gene: TRBJ1-1

CDR3 DNA: TGTGCCAGCAGCCGCGCTCTTTACGAGCAGTACTTC
CDR3 protein: CASSRALYEQYF
V gene: TRBV11-2
D gene: NA
clone size: NA
J gene: TRBJ2-7

CDR3 DNA: TGCAGCGTTGGTCCGGCGACACCGACCTACGAGCAGTACTTC
CDR3 protein: CSVGPATPTYEQYF
V gene: TRBV29-1
D gene: NA
clone size: NA
J gene: TRBJ2-7

CDR3 DNA: TGTGCCAGCAGCTTAGGCCAGAGTTCTTCACCCCTCCACTTT
CDR3 protein: CASSLGQSSSPLHF
V gene: TRBV13
D gene: NA
clone size: once
J gene: TRBJ1-6

CDR3 DNA: TGCGCCAGCAGCTCCGGACTAGCGGGGGCCTCTGGGCACGAGCAGTACTTC
CDR3 protein: CASSSGLAGASGHEQYF
V gene: TRBV5-1
D gene: TRBD2
clone size: NA
J gene: TRBJ2-7

CDR3 DNA: TGTGCCAGCAGCTTGCGGACTGCGCTTGAAAAACTGTTTTTT
CDR3 protein: CASSLRTALEKLFF
V gene: TRBV5-6
D gene: NA
clone size: NA
J gene: TRBJ1-4